This TCR beta chain was captured by sequencing in a study of shared clonotypes between healthy human individuals. Study context: Three CD4 naive, three CD4 memory, two CD8 naive and one CD8 memory plate were used per donor.

Terminally differentiated effector memory CD45RA+ cells were excluded from the naive CD8 cells, which were CD45RO-negative and positively selected for CCR7. The method was immunoSEQ multiplex PCR; TCRdb's version includes in-frame clones alone and lacks a portion of them. The sample has about 2.1 million clones, 93% seen once. Per the germline V gene, CDR1 is MDHEN and CDR2 is SYDVKM. Trimming took 4 bases from V and 4 from J; bases not matched to a gene: 14. The CDR3 is 17 amino acids. The chain is built from TRBV28 and TRBJ2-3; 7 bases fit TRBD1. The sequencing sample was made of naive CD8+ T cells from PBMCs. This clonotype was obtained from a man between 18 and 29 years old in good health. Some clones in this sample may be carry-over from other donors' samples. CDR3 residues: CASSSVKEDRNPDTQYF. The DNA of the CDR3 is TGTGCCAGCAGTTCGGTCAAGGAGGACAGGAACCCAGATACGCAGTATTTT.